Sequencing of this T cell receptor (beta chain) was carried out in a study of T cells in tuberculosis (dated by TCRdb to the late 2010s). Background on the whole study: To characterize T cells specific for the mycobacterial lipid antigen glucose monomycolate (GMM), the study used CD1B tetramers together with high-throughput TCR immunosequencing. IGRA-negative adolescents, IGRA-positive adolescents with latent tuberculosis and adults with active tuberculosis, more than 9 per group, were compared in a South African clinical cohort. Overall results and qualifications from the work: Compared with IGRA-negative controls, TCR-alpha repertoires from active tuberculosis had smaller mean NN-distances to GMM-specific TCRs, which suggests that these TCRs underwent clonal expansion. Which clinical samples got chosen depended on the availability of cryopreserved specimens, and the active tuberculosis cases were adults, whereas the controls were adolescents. Using GEM motif frequencies, a classifier achieved about 63% accuracy, whereas a classifier built on the diverse GMM-specific repertoire got to approximately 87% accuracy (AUROC 0.90). Smaller NN-distances were partly driven by shorter CDR3-alpha lengths in active tuberculosis patients, and statistical significance was not reached for the TCR-beta difference.

Here V drops 6 bases and J drops 0 bases, and the junction holds 17 bases not matched to any gene. Spanning cysteine to phenylalanine, the CDR3 consists of 19 amino acids. Just CDR3 DNA is preserved here, 57 bases in frame from base 1. Reading the germline V gene (reference sequence) gives CDR1 LNHDA and CDR2 SQIVND. At study entry, adolescents were screened for latent tuberculosis infection by tuberculin skin test and QuantiFERON-TB GOLD In-Tube IGRA. Immunosequencing of unsorted cryopreserved PBMC covered, on average, about 100,000 T cells per clinical donor. Eleven high schools in the Worcester region of the Western Cape, South Africa, served as enrollment sites for adolescents aged 12 to 18 years. Around ten M. tuberculosis-infected adolescents and about 10 uninfected adolescents, matched for age and sex, were selected. Adolescent PBMC were isolated from freshly drawn heparinized blood by density centrifugation and cryopreserved.

Turning to this clone: What antigen it recognizes has not been identified. Qualities for individual bases were not recorded, and no much larger clone is one base off.

TCR libraries were generated with the immunoSEQ multiplex PCR assay, using TCR-beta and/or TCR-alpha/delta assays for each sample. Amplified TCR libraries were sequenced on the Illumina high-throughput platform. Regarding the original processing steps: Clustering and dimensionality reduction relied on pairwise TCRdist distances among GMM-specific receptors from T cells that were either sorted ex vivo or expanded in vitro. Each clinical repertoire received a mean NN-distance score, defined as the average TCRdist to the nearest 10% of tetramer-positive reference sequences. GEM TCR motif frequency was calculated as the fraction of unique TCRs that matched known GEM sequences by V/J usage and CDR3 length. Linear discriminant analysis with leave-one-out cross-validation, implemented in scikit-learn, was used to classify active tuberculosis. Not all clones reach the TCRdb copy of this immuneACCESS table, which keeps in-frame sequences only. Checked studies attribute under half of the gap to unresolved V genes and leave the rest unexplained. That table gives V, J and clone size, and the DNA gave D and trimming. Present in this sample are 25,000 to 35,000 clones, 94% of which were seen just once. Of the sample, more than 6.5% is held by the ten largest clones.

The receptor was isolated from a donor between 10 and 29 years old with latent tuberculosis or without tuberculosis infection. Sequencing used PBMCs. The sequence links TRBV19 to TRBJ2-7; TRBD2 matches 10 bases in the middle. The nucleotide sequence is TGTGCCAGTAGCCCCGTTGGTAGCGGGAGGAGCGGCAGCTCCTACGAGCAGTACTTC. It codes for CASSPVGSGRSGSSYEQYF. The CDR3 plus the reference TRBV19 and TRBJ2-7 genes for the other parts give the full variable domain: DGGITQSPKYLFRKEGQNVTLSCEQNLNHDAMYWYRQDPGQGLRLIYYSQIVNDFQKGDIAEGYSVSREKKESFPLTVTSAQKNPTAFYLCASSPVGSGRSGSSYEQYFGPGTRLTVT.